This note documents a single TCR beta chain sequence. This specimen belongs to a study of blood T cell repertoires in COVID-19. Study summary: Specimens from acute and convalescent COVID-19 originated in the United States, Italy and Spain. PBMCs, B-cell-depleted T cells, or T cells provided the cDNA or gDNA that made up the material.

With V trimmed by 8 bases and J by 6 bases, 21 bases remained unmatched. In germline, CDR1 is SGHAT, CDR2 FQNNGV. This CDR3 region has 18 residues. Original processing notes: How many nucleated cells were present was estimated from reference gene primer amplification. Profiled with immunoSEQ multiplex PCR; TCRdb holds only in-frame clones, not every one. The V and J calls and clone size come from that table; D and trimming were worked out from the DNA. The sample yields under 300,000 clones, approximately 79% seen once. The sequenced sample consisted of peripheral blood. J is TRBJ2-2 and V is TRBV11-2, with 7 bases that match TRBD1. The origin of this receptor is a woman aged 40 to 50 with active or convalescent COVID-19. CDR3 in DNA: TGTGCCAGCCGACTTGGTCCCCTCCGACAGGGAAGGGCCGGGGAGCTGTTTTTT. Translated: CASRLGPLRQGRAGELFF. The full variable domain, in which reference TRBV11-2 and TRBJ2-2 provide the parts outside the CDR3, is EAGVAQSPRYKIIEKRQSVAFWCNPISGHATLYWYQQILGQGPKLLIQFQNNGVVDDSQLPKDRFSAERLKGVDSTLKIQPAKLEDSAVYLCASRLGPLRQGRAGELFFGEGSRLTVL.